The 3 T cell receptor beta chains below were found in one sample sequenced in a study of T cells after posttransplantation cyclophosphamide. Measured with immunoSEQ multiplex PCR; TCRdb has only the in-frame clones, and not every one. The table has around 7,100 clones, roughly 81% seen once. A marrow graft followed busulfan-fludarabine conditioning, with cyclophosphamide on days +3 and +4. The source was PBMCs, collected approximately 1,500 days after allogeneic stem cell transplant with posttransplant cyclophosphamide. The receptors shown here come from a young adult male patient who received an allogeneic stem cell transplant from a related donor, was CMV-positive, and had acute GVHD only. Among the T cells, some may be from the graft donor.

V is TRBV6-5 and J is TRBJ2-7; TRBD2 agrees at 10 bases. V shed 5 bases and J 2 bases; nucleotides not matched to a gene: 3. Germline CDR1 MNHEY, CDR2 SVGAGI. The CDR3 contains 14 residues. In DNA, the CDR3 is TGTGCCAGCAGTCGGACTAGCGGTCCCTACGAGCAGTACTTC. Encoded protein: CASSRTSGPYEQYF.

The V gene is TRBV10-3, the J gene TRBJ2-7, with 8 bases fitting TRBD1. The CDR3 is 15 residues long. Germline-derived CDR1 and CDR2 are ENHRY and SYGVKD. Unmatched junction bases numbered 10, after V lost 4 bases and J lost 5 bases. The CDR3 coding sequence is TGTGCCATCAGTGGATGGAACAGGGGGGCGGACGAGCAGTACTTC. It translates to CAISGWNRGADEQYF.

The V gene is TRBV29-1, the J gene TRBJ1-2; 8 nucleotides match TRBD1. The germline gives CDR1 SQVTM, CDR2 ANQGSEA. CDR3 length: 14 residues. V lost 2 bases to trimming and J lost 5 bases; unmatched junction nucleotides: 7. The CDR3 DNA follows: TGCAGCGTTGAATTTTTTGGACAGGGATATGGCTACACCTTC. It codes for CSVEFFGQGYGYTF.